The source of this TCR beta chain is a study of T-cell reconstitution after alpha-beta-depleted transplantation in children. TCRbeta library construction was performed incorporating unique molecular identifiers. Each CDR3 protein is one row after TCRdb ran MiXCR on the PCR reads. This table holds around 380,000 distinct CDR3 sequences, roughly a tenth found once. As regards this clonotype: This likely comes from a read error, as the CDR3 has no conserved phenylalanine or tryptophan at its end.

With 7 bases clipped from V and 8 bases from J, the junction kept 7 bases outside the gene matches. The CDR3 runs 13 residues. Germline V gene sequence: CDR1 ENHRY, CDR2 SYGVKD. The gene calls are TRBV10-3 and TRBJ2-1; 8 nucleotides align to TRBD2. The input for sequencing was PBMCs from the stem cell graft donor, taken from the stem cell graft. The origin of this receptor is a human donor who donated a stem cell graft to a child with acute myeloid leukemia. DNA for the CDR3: TGTGCCATCAACGAGCGGGAGAGCGATGAGCAGTTCTTG. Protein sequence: CAINERESDEQFL.